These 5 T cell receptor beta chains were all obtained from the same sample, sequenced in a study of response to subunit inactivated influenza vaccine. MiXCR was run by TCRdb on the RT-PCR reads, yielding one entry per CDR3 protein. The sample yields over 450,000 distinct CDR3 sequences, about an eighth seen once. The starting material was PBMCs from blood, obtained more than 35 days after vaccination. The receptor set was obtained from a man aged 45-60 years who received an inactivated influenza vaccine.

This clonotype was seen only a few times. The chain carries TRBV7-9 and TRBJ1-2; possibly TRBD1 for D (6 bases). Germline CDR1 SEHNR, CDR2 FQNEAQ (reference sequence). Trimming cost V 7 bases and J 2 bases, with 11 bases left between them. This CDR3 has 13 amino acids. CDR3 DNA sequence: TGTGCCAGCAACGCGGACAGAAACTATGGCTACACCTTC. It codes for CASNADRNYGYTF.

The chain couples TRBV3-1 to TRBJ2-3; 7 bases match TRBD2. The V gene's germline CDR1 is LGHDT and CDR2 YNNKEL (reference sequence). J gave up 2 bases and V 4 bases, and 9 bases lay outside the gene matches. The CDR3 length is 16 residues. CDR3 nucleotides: TGTGCCAGCAGCCCATTTGGCGGGGGATACACAGATACGCAGTATTTT. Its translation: CASSPFGGGYTDTQYF.

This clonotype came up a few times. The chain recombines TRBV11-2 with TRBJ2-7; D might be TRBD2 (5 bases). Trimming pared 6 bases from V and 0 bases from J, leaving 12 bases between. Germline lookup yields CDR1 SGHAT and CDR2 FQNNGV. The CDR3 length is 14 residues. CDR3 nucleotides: TGTGCCAGCAGGTCTATTCGGGGCTCCTACGAGCAGTACTTC. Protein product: CASRSIRGSYEQYF.

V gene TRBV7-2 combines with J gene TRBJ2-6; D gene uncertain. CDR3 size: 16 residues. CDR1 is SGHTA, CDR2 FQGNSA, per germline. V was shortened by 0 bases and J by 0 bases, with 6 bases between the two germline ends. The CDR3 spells CASSLAGSSGANVLTF. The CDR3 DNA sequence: TGTGCCAGCAGCTTAGCAGGGTCCTCTGGGGCCAACGTCCTGACTTTC.

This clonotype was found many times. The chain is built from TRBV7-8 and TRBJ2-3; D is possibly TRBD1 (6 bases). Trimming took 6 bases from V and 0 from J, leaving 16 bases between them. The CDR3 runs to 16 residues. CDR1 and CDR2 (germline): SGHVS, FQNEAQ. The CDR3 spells CASSHKQGSSTDTQYF. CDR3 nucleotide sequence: TGTGCCAGCAGTCACAAACAGGGCTCCAGCACAGATACGCAGTATTTT.